The 29 T cell receptor beta chains below were found in one sample sequenced in a study of blood T cell repertoires in COVID-19. TCRdb's copy holds only in-frame clones and misses some; the assay was immunoSEQ multiplex PCR. Here the sample spans approximately 300,000 clones, 84% being singletons. Sequenced input: peripheral blood. The source is a person aged 70 to 79 with COVID-19, enrolled during active disease.

The chain employs TRBV11-2 and TRBJ1-1; possibly TRBD1 for D (5 bases). V was cut by 5 bases and J by 4 bases, with 11 bases left in between. The CDR3 is 13 amino acids. Germline assignment: CDR1 SGHAT and CDR2 FQNNGV. The CDR3 DNA reads TGTGCCAGCAGCCCTGCAGGGTCCACTGAAGCTTTCTTT. It encodes CASSPAGSTEAFF.

The chain is built from TRBV7-6 and TRBJ2-3; D is undetermined. The ends were cut back, 4 bases at V and 0 bases at J, with 11 bases in the middle. Per germline, CDR1 SGHVS and CDR2 FNYEAQ. This CDR3 has 15 amino acids. In nucleotides, the CDR3 is TGTGCCAGCAGCTCTATGCTGTCGAGCACAGATACGCAGTATTTT. This codes for CASSSMLSSTDTQYF.

This chain links TRBV18 with TRBJ2-7; possible D gene TRBD2, 5 bases. The CDR3 contains 13 residues. Germline lookup yields CDR1 KGHSH and CDR2 LQKENI. V was pared by 1 base and J by 7 bases, with 11 bases between. In DNA form, the CDR3 reads TGTGCCAGCTCACCACTTAACGGGAAGGAGCAGTACTTC. Protein: CASSPLNGKEQYF.

The genes are TRBV7-5 and TRBJ1-5; the table's TRBD1 call for D was not verified on the DNA. TRBV7-5 is a known pseudogene. This CDR3 has 16 amino acids. Written as DNA, the CDR3 is TGTGCCAGAAGCCACCCGACAGGGATAATCAATCAGCCCCAGCATTTT. Residues: CARSHPTGIINQPQHF.

The rearrangement links TRBV5-1 to TRBJ1-1; D not resolved. This CDR3 comprises 14 residues. Trimming stripped 0 bases from V and 2 bases from J, with 8 bases between. Germline V lookup: CDR1 SGHRS, CDR2 YFSETQ. CDR3 amino acids: CASSLVRDNTEAFF. The CDR3 nucleotides read TGCGCCAGCAGCTTGGTTCGGGATAACACTGAAGCTTTCTTT.

The CDR3 nucleotides read TGTGCCAGTAGACCGGGACTCATGAACGGGAACACTGAAGCTTTCTTT. Its translation: CASRPGLMNGNTEAFF. The V call is TRBV19, the J call TRBJ1-1; possible D gene TRBD1, 5 bases. There are 16 residues in the CDR3. V was pared by 6 bases and J by 1 base, with 18 bases between. Germline V gene sequence: CDR1 LNHDA, CDR2 SQIVND (reference sequence).

At least ten counts were recorded for this clone. The V and J genes are TRBV6-5 and TRBJ1-2, with TRBD1 identical over 10 bases. The CDR3 is made up of 14 amino acids. The ends lost 7 bases at V and 7 bases at J; junction bases unmatched: 9. Germline lookup yields CDR1 MNHEY and CDR2 SVGAGI. The CDR3 DNA reads as TGTGCCAGCATGTCCGGGACAGGGGTGGGTGGCTACACCTTC. Its protein product is CASMSGTGVGGYTF.

This chain uses TRBV9 with TRBJ1-2, with unresolved D. The V end was cut by 4 bases, the J end by 5 bases, with 24 bases between. Germline V CDR1 and CDR2: SGDLS, YYNGEE. The CDR3 length is 17 residues. CDR3 sequence: CASSPSPPGLVGYGYTF. DNA for the CDR3: TGTGCCAGCAGCCCATCCCCCCCTGGACTCGTGGGGTATGGCTACACCTTC.

The chain couples TRBV6-4 to TRBJ2-5; a weak D match, TRBD2 (5 bases). V dropped 2 bases and J dropped 7 bases, with 11 bases sitting between them. CDR3 length equals 13 residues. The germline V gene encodes CDR1 MRHNA and CDR2 SNTAGT. The CDR3 loop is CASSDVPGSTQYF. In DNA form, the CDR3 reads TGTGCCAGCAGTGACGTCCCGGGGTCGACCCAGTACTTC.

The chain links TRBV6-5 to TRBJ2-1; the match to TRBD1 covers 7 bases. V lost 6 bases, J lost 10 bases, and 9 bases stayed unmatched. Per germline, CDR1 MNHEY and CDR2 SVGAGI. The CDR3 totals 13 residues. The CDR3 here is CASSPEGAGEQFF. The CDR3 nucleotides read TGTGCCAGCAGCCCAGAGGGGGCTGGCGAGCAGTTCTTC.

The rearrangement uses TRBV29-1 and TRBJ2-2; D is uncertain. From germline, CDR1 is SQVTM and CDR2 ANQGSEA. The CDR3 extends over 12 amino acids. Deletions cut 8 bases from V and 5 bases from J, with 12 bases between. The CDR3 protein is CSSGIGTGELFF. Written as DNA, the CDR3 is TGCAGCTCCGGTATCGGGACCGGGGAGCTGTTTTTT.

The genes are TRBV2 and TRBJ2-4; 7 bases are a match to TRBD2. V dropped 0 bases and J dropped 7; count of bases not matched to a gene: 3. CDR3 size: 14 residues. Germline V gene data show CDR1 as SNHLY and CDR2 as FYNNEI. The CDR3: CASSEARLANIQYF. The CDR3, as DNA: TGTGCCAGCAGTGAAGCCAGACTAGCCAACATTCAGTACTTC. Full variable domain (rest looked up from reference TRBV2 and TRBJ2-4): EPEVTQTPSHQVTQMGQEVILRCVPISNHLYFYWYRQILGQKVEFLVSFYNNEISEKSEIFDDQFSVERPDGSNFTLKIRSTKLEDSAMYFCASSEARLANIQYFGAGTRLSVL.

V is TRBV7-2 and J is TRBJ2-7, with 7 bases aligning to TRBD1. CDR1 SGHTA and CDR2 FQGNSA come from the germline V gene. V shed 6 bases, J shed 1 base, and the junction held 3 bases outside the gene matches. The CDR3 contains 13 residues. For the CDR3, the DNA is TGTGCCAGCAGGCTGACAGGGTCCTACGAGCAGTACTTC. Translation: CASRLTGSYEQYF.

The V call is TRBV6-5, the J call TRBJ1-5, with TRBD1 matching 10 bases. Germline V gene sequence: CDR1 MNHEY, CDR2 SVGAGI. Unmatched junction bases numbered 9, after V lost 9 bases and J lost 7 bases. The CDR3 runs 14 residues. CDR3 bases: TGTGCCAGTGACAAGACAGGGGGCCGGCAGCCCCAGCATTTT. This codes for CASDKTGGRQPQHF.

V is TRBV9 and J is TRBJ1-3, with 7 bases matching TRBD1. Germline CDR1 is SGDLS and CDR2 is YYNGEE. The trim removed 4 bases at V and 4 bases at J, leaving 11 bases unmatched. There are 16 residues in the CDR3. CDR3 in DNA: TGTGCCAGCAGCCTAAATCCCGGGACAGTCGGAAACACCATATATTTT. Translation: CASSLNPGTVGNTIYF.

The genes are TRBV4-3 and TRBJ2-3, with TRBD2 identical over 11 bases. With 3 bases clipped from V and 4 bases from J, the junction kept 3 bases outside the gene matches. The CDR3 has 15 amino acids. The germline V gene encodes CDR1 LGHNA and CDR2 YSLEER. The CDR3 sequence is CASSQTSGAADTQYF. The DNA for the CDR3 is TGCGCCAGCAGCCAGACTAGCGGGGCCGCAGATACGCAGTATTTT.

The CDR3 coding sequence is TGTGCCAGCAGTTTATTTCTAGCGGGGGACAACACCGGGGAGCTGTTTTTT. The encoded protein is CASSLFLAGDNTGELFF. The rearrangement joins TRBV28 to TRBJ2-2; TRBD2 matches 10 bases. This CDR3 has 17 residues. Germline trimming cut 1 base from V and 2 bases from J; bases unmatched to any gene: 4. Germline CDR1 is MDHEN and CDR2 is SYDVKM.

The chain recombines TRBV10-1 with TRBJ2-1; 13 bases line up with TRBD2. V lost 4 bases to trimming and J lost 8 bases; unmatched junction nucleotides: 8. In germline, CDR1 is WNHNN, CDR2 SYGVQD (reference sequence). The CDR3 is 16 amino acids. This CDR3 is CASSGYETSGRHEQFF. In nucleotides, the CDR3 is TGCGCCAGCAGTGGGTACGAGACTAGCGGGAGGCATGAGCAGTTCTTC.

The rearrangement uses TRBV6-4 and TRBJ2-7; D may be TRBD2 (5 bases). Trimming stripped 0 bases from V and 6 bases from J, with 18 bases between. The length of the CDR3 is 16 residues. The germline V gene encodes CDR1 MRHNA and CDR2 SNTAGT. This CDR3 reads CASSDSAEAPIREQYF. CDR3 in DNA: TGTGCCAGCAGTGACTCGGCGGAGGCCCCCATACGCGAGCAGTACTTC.

The chain carries TRBV7-2 and TRBJ1-1, with a possible D match to TRBD1 (5 bases). V was cut by 5 bases and J by 4 bases, with 14 bases left in between. CDR3 length: 14 amino acids. Germline V lookup: CDR1 SGHTA, CDR2 FQGNSA. The CDR3 coding sequence is TGTGCCAGCAGCCCCCGCCGGGGGAGCACTGAAGCTTTCTTT. Translation gives CASSPRRGSTEAFF.

The chain carries TRBV11-2 and TRBJ2-5; no clear D. The CDR3 loop spans 15 amino acids. The V gene lost 0 bases and the J gene lost 0 bases, with 8 bases spanning the gap. The germline V gene encodes CDR1 SGHAT and CDR2 FQNNGV. CDR3 nucleotides: TGTGCCAGCAGCTTAGACTCTTTCCACCAAGAGACCCAGTACTTC. The encoded protein is CASSLDSFHQETQYF.

The rearrangement uses TRBV2 and TRBJ1-2; 8 nucleotides line up with TRBD1. The V gene's germline CDR1 is SNHLY and CDR2 FYNNEI. The trim removed 7 bases at V and 7 bases at J, leaving 11 bases unmatched. CDR3 length equals 14 residues. CDR3 nucleotides: TGTGCCAGCACTTACCTGCAGGGGGCGTTTGGCTACACCTTC. It yields the protein CASTYLQGAFGYTF.

V gene TRBV6-1 combines with J gene TRBJ2-7, with 7 bases aligning to TRBD1. With 3 bases clipped from V and 0 bases from J, the junction kept 5 bases outside the gene matches. Germline V lookup: CDR1 MNHNS, CDR2 SASEGT. CDR3 length: 15 residues. CDR3 loop: CASSETGSVSYEQYF. For the CDR3, the DNA is TGTGCCAGCAGTGAGACAGGGTCCGTCTCCTACGAGCAGTACTTC.

The rearrangement joins TRBV12-3 or TRBV12-4 to TRBJ1-5, with D tentatively TRBD1 (6 bases). The CDR3 runs to 13 residues. Trimming left V 7 bases short and J 6 bases short, with 13 bases between. The CDR3 DNA sequence: TGTGCCAGCACCATGAACAGGGCTCAGCCCCAGCATTTT. It specifies CASTMNRAQPQHF.

The V call is TRBV3-1 (or the pseudogene TRBV3-2), the J call TRBJ2-3; possibly TRBD1 for D (6 bases). The germline gives CDR1 LGHDT, CDR2 YNNKEL (reference sequence). Trimming pared 4 bases from V and 6 bases from J, leaving 11 bases between. This CDR3 comprises 13 residues. CDR3 region: CASSLRGKDTQYF. The CDR3 DNA reads TGTGCCAGCAGCCTAAGGGGGAAGGATACGCAGTATTTT.

V gene TRBV15 combines with J gene TRBJ2-1; the D gene is possibly TRBD2 (6 bases). This CDR3 region has 13 residues. Germline CDR1 reads LNHNV; CDR2 reads YYDKDF (reference sequence). Trimming removed 0 bases from V and 15 bases from J, with 15 bases in between. Written as DNA, the CDR3 is TGTGCCACCAGCAGAGATTGGGGGGATCTAATGTTCTTC. This encodes CATSRDWGDLMFF.

This clone occurred once. The rearrangement joins TRBV27 to TRBJ1-6; D call uncertain. Trimming shortened V by 6 bases and J by 9 bases, and 18 bases separated the two germline ends. The V gene's germline CDR1 is MNHEY and CDR2 SMNVEV (reference sequence). The CDR3 consists of 15 residues. The CDR3 bases are TGTGCCAGCAGGGCCGACGGACGGGATGGTTCACCCCTCCACTTT. Residues: CASRADGRDGSPLHF.

This sequence joins TRBV4-2 and TRBJ2-2; TRBD2 matches at 7 bases. After removal of 0 bases from V and 1 base from J, the junction contained 5 bases not matched to a gene. The CDR3 is 17 amino acids. Germline CDR1 reads LGHNA; CDR2 reads YNFKEQ. The CDR3 loop is CASSQDRGGRNTGELFF. The DNA for the CDR3 is TGTGCCAGCAGCCAAGATAGGGGCGGGAGGAACACCGGGGAGCTGTTTTTT.

The chain is built from TRBV5-1 and TRBJ1-5; no definite D call. V lost 0 bases to trimming and J lost 5 bases, with 12 bases between them. CDR1 and CDR2 from the germline V gene are SGHRS and YFSETQ. The CDR3 is 15 residues long. CDR3 sequence reads: CASSLGTGSHQPQHF. The CDR3 bases are TGCGCCAGCAGCTTGGGAACTGGGAGCCATCAGCCCCAGCATTTT.